The clone carrying this TCR beta chain was seen a handful of times. Antigen: not known. These data come from a study of beta chain features in type 1 diabetes. Study conclusions and caveats: PCR might show a preference for shorter templates, equally across patients and controls.

Per the germline V gene, CDR1 is MGHDK and CDR2 is SYGVNS. The CDR3 loop spans 10 amino acids. V was shortened by 2 bases and J by 7 bases, with 2 bases between the two germline ends. The investigators reverse transcribed all of the isolated RNA, so they sequenced expressed TCRB transcripts. TCRdb keeps only in-frame clones here, not all; method: immunoSEQ multiplex PCR. The sample includes roughly 610,000 clones, around 15% seen only once; the top ten take 0.093%. CD45RO/CCR7/CD25/CD127/CD95/CD27 sorting isolated CD4+ naive, central memory, regulatory and stem cell-like memory cells. The chain has TRBV25-1 and TRBJ2-5; D gene unclear. The TCR comes from a man younger than 35 in good health. Sequenced sample: naive CD4+ T cells from blood. The CDR3 spells CASSEGTQYF. The CDR3 DNA follows: TGTGCCAGCAGTGAAGGGACCCAGTACTTC.